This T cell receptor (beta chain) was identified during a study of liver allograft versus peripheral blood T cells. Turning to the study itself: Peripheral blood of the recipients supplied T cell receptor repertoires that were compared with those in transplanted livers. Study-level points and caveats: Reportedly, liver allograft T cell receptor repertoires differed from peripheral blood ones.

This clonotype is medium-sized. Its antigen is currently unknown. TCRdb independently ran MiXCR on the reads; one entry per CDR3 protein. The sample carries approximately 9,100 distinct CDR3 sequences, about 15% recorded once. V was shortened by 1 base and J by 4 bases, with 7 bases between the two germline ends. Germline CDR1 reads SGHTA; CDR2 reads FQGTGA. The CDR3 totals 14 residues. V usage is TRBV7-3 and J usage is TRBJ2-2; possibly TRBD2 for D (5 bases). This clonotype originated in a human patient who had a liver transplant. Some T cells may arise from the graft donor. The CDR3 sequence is CASSLIAGTGELFF. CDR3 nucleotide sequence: TGTGCCAGCAGCTTAATCGCGGGCACCGGGGAGCTGTTTTTT.